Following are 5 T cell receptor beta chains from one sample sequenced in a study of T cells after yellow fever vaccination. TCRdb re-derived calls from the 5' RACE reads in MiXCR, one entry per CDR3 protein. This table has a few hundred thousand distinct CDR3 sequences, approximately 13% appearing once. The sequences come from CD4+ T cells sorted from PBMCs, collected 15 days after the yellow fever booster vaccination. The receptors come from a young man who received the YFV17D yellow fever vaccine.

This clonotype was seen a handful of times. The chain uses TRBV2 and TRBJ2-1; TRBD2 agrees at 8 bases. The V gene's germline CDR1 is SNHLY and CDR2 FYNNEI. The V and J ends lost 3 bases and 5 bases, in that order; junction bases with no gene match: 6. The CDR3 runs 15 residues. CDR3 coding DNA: TGTGCCAGCAGTGAGTTTCTACTAGCGGACAATGAGCAGTTCTTC. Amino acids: CASSEFLLADNEQFF. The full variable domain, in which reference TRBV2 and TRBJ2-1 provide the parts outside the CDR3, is EPEVTQTPSHQVTQMGQEVILRCVPISNHLYFYWYRQILGQKVEFLVSFYNNEISEKSEIFDDQFSVERPDGSNFTLKIRSTKLEDSAMYFCASSEFLLADNEQFFGPGTRLTVL.

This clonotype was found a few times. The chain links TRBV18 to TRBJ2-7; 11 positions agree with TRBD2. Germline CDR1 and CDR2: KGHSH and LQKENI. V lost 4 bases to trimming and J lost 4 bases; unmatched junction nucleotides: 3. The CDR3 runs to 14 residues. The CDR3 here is CASSLLAGGYEQYF. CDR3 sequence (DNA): TGTGCCAGCTCACTTCTAGCGGGGGGTTACGAGCAGTACTTC.

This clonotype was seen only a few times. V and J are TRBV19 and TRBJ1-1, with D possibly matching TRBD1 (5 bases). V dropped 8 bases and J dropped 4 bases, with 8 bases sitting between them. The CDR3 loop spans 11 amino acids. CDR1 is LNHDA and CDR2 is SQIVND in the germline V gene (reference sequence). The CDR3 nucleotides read TGTGCCAGTTGCAGGGCCACTGAAGCTTTCTTT. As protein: CASCRATEAFF.

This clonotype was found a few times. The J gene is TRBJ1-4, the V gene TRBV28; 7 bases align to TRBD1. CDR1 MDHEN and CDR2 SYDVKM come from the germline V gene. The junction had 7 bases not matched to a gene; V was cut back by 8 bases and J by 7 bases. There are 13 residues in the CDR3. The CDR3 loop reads CASRRQGSEKLFF. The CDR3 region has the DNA TGTGCCAGCCGAAGACAGGGCTCTGAAAAACTGTTTTTT.

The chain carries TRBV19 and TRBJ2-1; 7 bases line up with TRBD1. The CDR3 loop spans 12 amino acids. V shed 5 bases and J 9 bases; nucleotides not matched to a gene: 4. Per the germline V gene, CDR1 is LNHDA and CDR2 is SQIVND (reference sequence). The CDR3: CASSRGGGEQFF. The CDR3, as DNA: TGTGCCAGTAGTCGAGGGGGCGGTGAGCAGTTCTTC.